The present T cell receptor (beta chain) was sequenced within a study of blood T cell repertoires in COVID-19. In the study overall: Acute-phase and convalescent COVID-19 samples originated in the United States, Italy and Spain. PBMCs, B-cell-depleted T cells, or T cells provided the cDNA or gDNA that made up the material.

Original processing methods: Estimated nucleated cell counts came from reference gene primer amplification. This table comes from immunoSEQ multiplex PCR, and its TCRdb copy is limited to in-frame clones, with some not included. Clonal size and the V and J genes are those of that table, whereas D and trimming came from the DNA. The profile covers under 75,000 clones, with more than 80% appearing a single time and roughly 2% taken by the ten largest. The sample was peripheral blood. This sequence originates from a man younger than 45 with acute or convalescent COVID-19.

CDR3 residues: CASKGATQYF. The CDR3 bases are TGCGCCAGCAAAGGGGCGACGCAGTATTTT. V usage is TRBV5-1 and J usage is TRBJ2-3, with TRBD1 as a possible D gene (5 bases). The CDR3 extends over 10 amino acids. The V end was cut by 6 bases, the J end by 9 bases, with 8 bases between. Per the germline V gene, CDR1 is SGHRS and CDR2 is YFSETQ.